This entry describes one T cell receptor beta chain. As yet, its antigen is unknown. These data originate in a study of molecular identifiers for immune sequencing clone quantification. Study-level findings and limits: Clones that exceeded 20 RNA copies held over 98% of effector molecules, yet under 1% in naive cells.

Germline V lookup: CDR1 LNHDA, CDR2 SQIVND (reference sequence). This CDR3 has 11 amino acids. V was clipped by 6 bases and J by 7 bases, with 9 bases between them. Methods described previously, with TCR primers listed, were used for bulk TCR libraries. TCRdb ran MiXCR on the PCR reads and lists one entry per CDR3 protein. The table lists around 470,000 distinct CDR3 sequences, around 23% of them singletons. The authors gated naive CD8 T cells as CD8+CD4-CCR7+CD45RA+ for sorting. The receptor's source is a human donor in good health. Some libraries in this study had Jurkat cell RNA spiked in. The chain joins TRBV19 to TRBJ1-1, with D possibly being TRBD1 (5 bases). Sequencing was performed on naive CD8+ T cells from blood, with Jurkat cell RNA spiked in. Subset: FACS-sorted CD8+CD4-CCR7+CD45RA+ naive T cells. CDR3 in DNA: TGTGCCAGTAGGTTCGGGGGTGAAGCTTTCTTT. It yields the protein CASRFGGEAFF.